This entry lists 31 T cell receptor beta chains sequenced from one sample in a study of Graves' ophthalmopathy and Graves' hyperthyroidism. Researchers took RNA transcripts and amplified TCR beta CDR3 regions from them. RT-PCR was first run with HTBI primers, then multiplex PCR in a second round. TCRdb ran MiXCR on the multiplex PCR reads and lists one entry per CDR3 protein. The sample includes under 200,000 distinct CDR3 sequences, 30% to 45% of them seen just once. The sequencing input was peripheral blood. Source of these receptors: a woman aged 40 to 50 with Graves' ophthalmopathy.

The rearrangement joins TRBV27 to TRBJ1-1; D possibly corresponds to TRBD1 (6 bases). This CDR3 is 15 amino acids long. Trimming took off 1 base at V and 4 bases at J, with 13 bases between the two ends. From germline, CDR1 is MNHEY and CDR2 SMNVEV (reference sequence). The CDR3, as DNA: TGTGCCAGCAGTTTATTCCCGCAGACAGGCACTGAAGCTTTCTTT. Protein: CASSLFPQTGTEAFF.

This clonotype occurred many times. A read error may account for a junction end that differs from germline. J is TRBJ2-5 and V is TRBV6-1, with TRBD2 matching 11 bases. Looked up from germline, CDR1 is MNHNS and CDR2 is SASEGT. This CDR3 contains 14 residues. CDR3 sequence (DNA): TGTGCCAGCAATGAACTAGCGGGAGAAGAGACCCAGTACTTC. It specifies CASNELAGEETQYF.

V gene TRBV28 combines with J gene TRBJ2-7; perhaps D is TRBD1 or TRBD2 (5 bases each). V was shortened by 5 bases and J by 3 bases, with 14 bases between the two germline ends. The CDR3 has 14 amino acids. The germline V gene encodes CDR1 MDHEN and CDR2 SYDVKM. CDR3 sequence: CASSVGGTHYEQYF. The CDR3, as DNA: TGTGCCAGCAGTGTCGGTGGGACCCACTACGAGCAGTACTTC.

This clonotype was detected ten times or more. This chain uses TRBV28 with TRBJ2-2, with 11 bases identical to TRBD2. J gave up 4 bases and V 6 bases, and 4 bases lay outside the gene matches. CDR3 length: 15 amino acids. Per germline, CDR1 MDHEN and CDR2 SYDVKM. The CDR3 loop reads CASSDGTSGTGELFF. The CDR3 DNA follows: TGTGCCAGCAGCGACGGGACTAGCGGCACCGGGGAGCTGTTTTTT.

The genes are TRBV7-2 and TRBJ1-6, with no clear D. With 1 base removed from V and 7 bases from J, the gap between germline ends came to 11 bases. CDR1 and CDR2 from the germline V gene are SGHTA and FQGNSA. This CDR3 is built from 15 residues. The CDR3 sequence: CASSLGIPGNSPLHF. CDR3 DNA: TGTGCCAGCAGCTTAGGGATCCCGGGAAATTCACCCCTCCACTTT.

V gene TRBV6-1 combines with J gene TRBJ1-2, with D perhaps TRBD1 (5 bases). Looked up from germline, CDR1 is MNHNS and CDR2 is SASEGT. The length of the CDR3 is 15 residues. V was pared by 4 bases and J by 4 bases, with 16 bases between. CDR3 coding DNA: TGTGCCAGCAGTGGGGGATCGGACACGACCTATGGCTACACCTTC. Translated, it gives CASSGGSDTTYGYTF.

The chain uses TRBV12-3 or TRBV12-4 and TRBJ2-7, with a weak D call TRBD1 (5 bases). The V end was cut by 5 bases, the J end by 3 bases, with 17 bases between. This CDR3 region has 15 residues. CDR3 residues: CASSLLPDRHYEQYF. CDR3 DNA: TGTGCCAGCAGTCTACTACCCGACAGACACTACGAGCAGTACTTC.

In its sample, this clonotype was seen many times. V is TRBV6-1 and J is TRBJ1-2; TRBD1 aligns across 7 bases. Germline lookup yields CDR1 MNHNS and CDR2 SASEGT. CDR3 size: 15 residues. The junction had 7 bases not matched to a gene; V was cut back by 2 bases and J by 4 bases. Here the CDR3 reads CASSESEGASYGYTF. CDR3 nucleotides: TGTGCCAGCAGTGAATCGGAGGGGGCAAGCTATGGCTACACCTTC.

This clonotype was counted a few times. Possible read error: a much larger clone is one base away. The rearrangement uses TRBV19 and TRBJ1-5, with TRBD1 matching 7 bases. The CDR3 has 16 amino acids. Germline lookup yields CDR1 LNHDA and CDR2 SQIVND (reference sequence). The CDR3 DNA sequence: TGTGCCAGTAAGGATTGGTCAGGGGGTAAAAATCAGCACCAGCATTTT. Protein product: CASKDWSGGKNQHQHF.

The chain combines TRBV6-2 or TRBV6-3 with TRBJ1-1; perhaps TRBD1 as D (5 bases). The CDR3 has 14 residues. V lost 6 bases, J lost 6 bases, and 17 bases lay in between. Per germline, CDR1 MNHEY and CDR2 SVGEGT. CDR3 in DNA: TGTGCCAGCAGCGCGGACACACTTAGGGCTGAAGCTTTCTTT. Its protein is CASSADTLRAEAFF.

This clonotype was seen at least ten times. Since a much larger clone is just one base distant, this may be a read error. The chain uses TRBV11-2 and TRBJ1-1; weak D call: TRBD1 (6 bases). The CDR3 length is 13 residues. Germline-derived CDR1 and CDR2 are SGHAT and FQNNGV. The CDR3 coding sequence is TGTGCCAGCAGCTTACCAGGGGTAGGTGGAGCTTCCTTT. Amino acids: CASSLPGVGGASF.

In its sample, this clonotype was seen once. The chain recombines TRBV6-1 with TRBJ2-5, with 12 bases lining up with TRBD2. The CDR3 consists of 15 residues. V dropped 3 bases and J dropped 5; count of bases not matched to a gene: 4. Germline V CDR1 and CDR2: MNHNS, SASEGT. CDR3 loop: CASSDGLAGKETQYF. The CDR3 DNA is TGTGCCAGCAGTGACGGACTAGCGGGAAAGGAGACCCAGTACTTC.

V and J are TRBV12-5 and TRBJ1-1, with 10 bases identical to TRBD1. In germline, CDR1 is LGHNT, CDR2 FRNRAP. The CDR3 contains 14 residues. The V and J ends lost 1 base and 7 bases, in that order; junction bases with no gene match: 3. The CDR3 is CASGLGDRGREAFF. The CDR3 DNA reads as TGTGCTAGTGGTTTGGGGGACAGGGGCCGTGAAGCTTTCTTT.

This clonotype was seen repeatedly, ten times or more. The chain recombines TRBV5-1 with TRBJ2-6, with D possibly being TRBD2 (6 bases). The CDR3 is made up of 16 amino acids. Per germline, CDR1 SGHRS and CDR2 YFSETQ. With 0 bases removed from V and 2 bases from J, the gap between germline ends came to 9 bases. The CDR3 sequence: CASSLAGGAGANVLTF. The DNA for the CDR3 is TGCGCCAGCAGCTTGGCCGGAGGGGCTGGGGCCAACGTCCTGACTTTC.

There are many counts of this clonotype. The chain links TRBV3-1 to TRBJ1-2; unclear D gene. The CDR3 runs 12 residues. V gave up 1 base and J gave up 5 bases, with 5 bases separating them. Germline values: CDR1 LGHDT, CDR2 YNNKEL (reference sequence). CDR3: CASSQAGYGYTF. The CDR3 DNA is TGTGCCAGCAGCCAAGCGGGGTATGGCTACACCTTC.

This clonotype was found once. The chain links TRBV20-1 to TRBJ2-5; 8 bases fit TRBD2. CDR3 size: 16 residues. V was pared by 5 bases and J by 1 base, with 12 bases of the junction left unmatched. Germline CDR1 reads DFQATT; CDR2 reads SNEGSKA (reference sequence). CDR3 DNA sequence: TGCAGTGCTGTCCCCGGGGCTAGCGGGTTCCAAGAGACCCAGTACTTC. Protein: CSAVPGASGFQETQYF.

This chain connects TRBV28 to TRBJ2-5; possible D gene TRBD1, 6 bases. V was trimmed by 6 bases and J by 13 bases, leaving 18 bases between them. The CDR3 is made up of 12 amino acids. Germline V gene sequence: CDR1 MDHEN, CDR2 SYDVKM. CDR3 sequence (DNA): TGTGCCAGCAGGGATCCTAGGGGGACGAGGTACTTC. It is translated as CASRDPRGTRYF.

The sample holds many counts of this clonotype. The CDR3 nucleotides are TGTGCCAGCAGCTTCCCCGACCATTCACCCCTCCACTTT. Encoded protein: CASSFPDHSPLHF. This sequence joins TRBV7-2 and TRBJ1-6, with D unclear. V gave up 3 bases and J gave up 8 bases, with 8 bases separating them. The CDR3 covers 13 residues. Germline values: CDR1 SGHTA, CDR2 FQGNSA.

This clonotype has ten or more counts. The genes are TRBV6-5 and TRBJ2-7, with D possibly called TRBD1 or TRBD2 (5 bases each). The CDR3 is 14 amino acids. Germline V CDR1 and CDR2: MNHEY, SVGAGI. V was pared by 7 bases and J by 4 bases, with 17 bases between. This CDR3 reads CASIDGTRFYEQYF. DNA for the CDR3: TGTGCCAGCATCGACGGGACCAGGTTTTACGAGCAGTACTTC.

This clonotype was found many times. The gene calls are TRBV7-9 and TRBJ1-5; perhaps TRBD1 as D (5 bases). The CDR3 has 15 residues. V lost 6 bases, J lost 0 bases, and 12 bases lay in between. Germline loops: CDR1 SEHNR, CDR2 FQNEAQ (reference sequence). This CDR3 is CASSLGGGSNQPQHF. In nucleotides, the CDR3 is TGTGCCAGCAGTTTGGGGGGGGGTAGCAATCAGCCCCAGCATTTT.

This clonotype was counted many times. The chain employs TRBV30 and TRBJ1-5; tentatively, D is TRBD1 (5 bases). Germline values: CDR1 GTSNPN, CDR2 SVGIG (reference sequence). The CDR3 covers 18 residues. V was shortened by 2 bases and J by 0 bases, with 20 bases between the two germline ends. CDR3 nucleotides: TGTGCCTGGAGTAAAGGGCTTGGGGACCCCTATAGCAATCAGCCCCAGCATTTT. This codes for CAWSKGLGDPYSNQPQHF. The full variable domain, with the rest looked up from reference TRBV30 and TRBJ1-5, is SQTIHQWPATLVQPVGSPLSLECTVEGTSNPNLYWYRQAAGRGLQLLFYSVGIGQISSEVPQNLSASRPQDRQFILSSKKLLLSDSGFYLCAWSKGLGDPYSNQPQHFGDGTRLSIL.

V and J are TRBV6-1 and TRBJ2-7; 10 bases are shared with TRBD1. Germline values: CDR1 MNHNS, CDR2 SASEGT. This CDR3 spans 14 amino acids. The ends lost 6 bases at V and 6 bases at J; junction bases unmatched: 8. DNA of the CDR3: TGTGCCAGCAGAACCGGGACAGGGGAGGCCGAGCAGTACTTC. The encoded protein is CASRTGTGEAEQYF.

This clonotype appeared many times. The genes are TRBV20-1 and TRBJ2-5; D possibly corresponds to TRBD1 (6 bases). CDR1 and CDR2 from the germline V gene are DFQATT and SNEGSKA (reference sequence). The V end was cut by 4 bases, the J end by 2 bases, with 17 bases between. This CDR3 has 15 residues. The DNA for the CDR3 is TGCAGTGCTACCGGGGACATAGGGACGCAAGAGACCCAGTACTTC. Protein product: CSATGDIGTQETQYF.

The sample holds many counts of this clonotype. The chain recombines TRBV12-3 or TRBV12-4 with TRBJ1-2; no firm D call. Trimming removed 2 bases from V and 2 bases from J, with 6 bases in between. The CDR3 is 13 amino acids. CDR3: CASSLQENYGYTF. The CDR3 DNA follows: TGTGCCAGCAGTTTACAGGAGAACTATGGCTACACCTTC.

There are many counts of this clonotype. The genes are TRBV29-1 and TRBJ2-7; 15 bases match TRBD2. Unmatched junction bases numbered 6, after V lost 3 bases and J lost 6 bases. The CDR3 totals 15 residues. Per the germline V gene, CDR1 is SQVTM and CDR2 is ANQGSEA. The CDR3 spells CSVDGTSGRSIEQYF. In DNA form, the CDR3 reads TGCAGCGTTGACGGGACTAGCGGGAGGTCGATCGAGCAGTACTTC.

The chain recombines TRBV24-1 with TRBJ1-2; no clear D gene. The ends were cut back, 3 bases at V and 8 bases at J, with 9 bases in the middle. The germline gives CDR1 KGHDR, CDR2 SFDVKD. The CDR3 is made up of 12 amino acids. CDR3 amino acids: CATSDGVSGYTF. In DNA form, the CDR3 reads TGTGCCACCAGTGATGGGGTATCCGGCTACACCTTC.

This clonotype has at least ten counts. V gene TRBV7-9 combines with J gene TRBJ1-2, with 7 bases lining up with TRBD1. The CDR3 extends over 13 amino acids. Germline CDR1 and CDR2: SEHNR and FQNEAQ (reference sequence). J was trimmed by 3 bases and V by 6 bases; bases with no gene match: 4. Here the CDR3 reads CASSQDRDYGYTF. Written as DNA, the CDR3 is TGTGCCAGCAGTCAAGACAGGGACTATGGCTACACCTTC.

This chain links TRBV29-1 with TRBJ1-2; D uncertain. The V gene's germline CDR1 is SQVTM and CDR2 ANQGSEA. V lost 3 bases, J lost 2 bases, and 13 bases lay in between. The CDR3 runs to 14 residues. The CDR3 spells CSVDSDGNNYGYTF. CDR3 bases: TGCAGCGTTGATTCGGACGGAAACAACTATGGCTACACCTTC.

V is TRBV12-3 or TRBV12-4 and J is TRBJ1-2; a possible D gene is TRBD1 (6 bases). The CDR3 has 14 amino acids. CDR3 protein: CAARLLGATYGYTF. The CDR3 DNA reads as TGTGCAGCACGGCTTCTGGGGGCTACCTATGGCTACACCTTC.

The V call is TRBV5-1, the J call TRBJ1-2; D not certain. Germline V lookup: CDR1 SGHRS, CDR2 YFSETQ. The CDR3 contains 14 residues. V shed 4 bases and J shed 0 bases, with 10 bases lying between them. For the CDR3, the DNA is TGCGCCAGCAGCCGTTTAGAAGCTAACTATGGCTACACCTTC. This codes for CASSRLEANYGYTF.

Only a few counts were recorded for this clonotype. The V gene is TRBV28, the J gene TRBJ2-7; D not resolved. Trimming took off 3 bases at V and 3 bases at J, with 12 bases between the two ends. Germline V lookup: CDR1 MDHEN, CDR2 SYDVKM. This CDR3 comprises 14 residues. CDR3 DNA sequence: TGTGCCAGCAGTTTGAGGTATTGGATCTACGAGCAGTACTTC. Residues: CASSLRYWIYEQYF.